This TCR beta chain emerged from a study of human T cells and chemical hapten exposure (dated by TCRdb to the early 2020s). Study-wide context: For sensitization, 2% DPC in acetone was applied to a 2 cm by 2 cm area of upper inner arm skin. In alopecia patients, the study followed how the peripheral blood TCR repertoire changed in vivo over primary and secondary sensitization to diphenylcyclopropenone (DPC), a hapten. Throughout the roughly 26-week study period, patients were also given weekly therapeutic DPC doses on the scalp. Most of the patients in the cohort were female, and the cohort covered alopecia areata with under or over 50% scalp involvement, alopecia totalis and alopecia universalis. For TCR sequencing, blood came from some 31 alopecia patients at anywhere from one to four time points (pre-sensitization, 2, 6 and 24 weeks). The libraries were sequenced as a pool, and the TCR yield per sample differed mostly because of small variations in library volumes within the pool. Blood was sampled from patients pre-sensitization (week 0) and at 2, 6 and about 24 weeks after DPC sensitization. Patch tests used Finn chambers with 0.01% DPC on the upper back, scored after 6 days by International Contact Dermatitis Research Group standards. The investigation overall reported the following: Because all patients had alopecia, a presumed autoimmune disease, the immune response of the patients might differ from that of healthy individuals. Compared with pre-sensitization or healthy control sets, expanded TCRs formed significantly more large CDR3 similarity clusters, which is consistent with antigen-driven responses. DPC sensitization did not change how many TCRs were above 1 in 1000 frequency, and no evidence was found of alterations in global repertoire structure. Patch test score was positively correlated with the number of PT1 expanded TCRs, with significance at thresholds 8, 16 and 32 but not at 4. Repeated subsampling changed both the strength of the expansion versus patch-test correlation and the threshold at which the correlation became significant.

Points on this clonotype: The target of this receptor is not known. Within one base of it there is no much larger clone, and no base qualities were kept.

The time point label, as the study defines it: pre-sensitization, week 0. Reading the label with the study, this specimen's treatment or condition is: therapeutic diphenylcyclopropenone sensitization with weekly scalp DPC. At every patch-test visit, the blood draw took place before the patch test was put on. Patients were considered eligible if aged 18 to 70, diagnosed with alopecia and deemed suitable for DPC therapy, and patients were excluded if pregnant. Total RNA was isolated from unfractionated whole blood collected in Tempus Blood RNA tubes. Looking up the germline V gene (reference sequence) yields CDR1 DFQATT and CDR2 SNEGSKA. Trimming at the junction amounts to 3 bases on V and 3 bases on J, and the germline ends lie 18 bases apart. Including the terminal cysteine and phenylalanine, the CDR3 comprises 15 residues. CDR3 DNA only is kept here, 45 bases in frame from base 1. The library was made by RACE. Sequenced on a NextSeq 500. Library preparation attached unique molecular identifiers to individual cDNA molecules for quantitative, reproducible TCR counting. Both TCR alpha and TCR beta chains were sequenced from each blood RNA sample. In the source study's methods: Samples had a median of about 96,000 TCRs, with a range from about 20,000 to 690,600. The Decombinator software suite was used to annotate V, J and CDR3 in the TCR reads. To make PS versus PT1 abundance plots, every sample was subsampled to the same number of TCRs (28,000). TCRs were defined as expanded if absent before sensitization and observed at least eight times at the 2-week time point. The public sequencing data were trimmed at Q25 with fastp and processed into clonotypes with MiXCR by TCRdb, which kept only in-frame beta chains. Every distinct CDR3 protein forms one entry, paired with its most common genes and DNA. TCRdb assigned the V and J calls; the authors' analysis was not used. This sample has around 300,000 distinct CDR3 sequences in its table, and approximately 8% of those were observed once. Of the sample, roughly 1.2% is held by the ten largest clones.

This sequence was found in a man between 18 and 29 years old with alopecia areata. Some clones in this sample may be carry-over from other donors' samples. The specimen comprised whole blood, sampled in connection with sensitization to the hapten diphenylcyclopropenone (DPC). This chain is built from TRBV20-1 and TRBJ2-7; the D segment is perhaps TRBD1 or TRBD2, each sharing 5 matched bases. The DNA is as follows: TGCAGTGCTAGGGCCTGGGGACGTCCGAGCTACGAGCAGTACTTC. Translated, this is CSARAWGRPSYEQYF.